Following are 27 T cell receptor beta chains from one sample sequenced in a study of CD8+ T cells in alopecia areata. Extraction of RNA preceded its reverse transcription into cDNA, which served as the sequencing template. The protocol was immunoSEQ multiplex PCR, while the TCRdb copy is restricted to in-frame clones and leaves out a portion. The repertoire has about 190,000 clones, roughly 64% of them found once; the top ten carry 10% to 15%. Documented treatment: oral pan-JAK inhibitor, 5-10 mg twice daily. Sequenced here: CD8+ T cells sorted from blood, sampled at week 24, from a patient treated with tofacitinib. All receptors derive from a human donor with alopecia areata.

This clone was counted a few times. This sequence joins TRBV5-1 and TRBJ2-1; D is unclear. Germline V gene lookup returns CDR1 SGHRS and CDR2 YFSETQ. The CDR3 length is 15 residues. V was shortened by 5 bases and J by 6 bases, with 18 bases between the two germline ends. CDR3 DNA sequence: TGCGCCAGCAGATCAGAAAAGCCGGGTCTCAATGAGCAGTTCTTC. The encoded protein is CASRSEKPGLNEQFF.

The genes are TRBV25-1 and TRBJ2-7; tentative D call: TRBD1 (6 bases). CDR1 and CDR2 (germline): MGHDK, SYGVNS. V was pared by 6 bases and J by 4 bases, with 13 bases between. The CDR3 sequence is 13 residues long. The CDR3 DNA follows: TGTGCCAGCAGACCCAAGAGGGGGTACGAGCAGTACTTC. Its protein is CASRPKRGYEQYF.

V gene TRBV7-9 combines with J gene TRBJ2-3; 10 bases fit TRBD2. V lost 5 bases and J lost 1; bases outside the gene matches: 12. The germline CDR1 and CDR2 sequences are SEHNR and FQNEAQ (reference sequence). The CDR3 covers 18 residues. CDR3: CASSTLLSGGAGTDTQYF. Written as DNA, the CDR3 is TGTGCCAGCAGCACACTCCTCAGCGGGGGGGCCGGCACAGATACGCAGTATTTT.

The CDR3 is CASSMWLSPPYEQYF. CDR3 DNA: TGTGCCAGTAGTATGTGGCTGTCTCCCCCCTACGAGCAGTACTTC. The genes are TRBV19 and TRBJ2-7; D gene ambiguous. The ends were cut back, 3 bases at V and 2 bases at J, with 14 bases in the middle. Germline CDR1 is LNHDA and CDR2 is SQIVND (reference sequence). This CDR3 has 15 amino acids.

The rearrangement links TRBV11-2 to TRBJ2-1, with 7 bases aligning to TRBD2. Germline assignment: CDR1 SGHAT and CDR2 FQNNGV. This CDR3 spans 16 amino acids. V lost 5 bases to trimming and J lost 4 bases; unmatched junction nucleotides: 11. The CDR3 region is CASSPRSGVEYNEQFF. The CDR3 region has the DNA TGTGCCAGCAGCCCTCGAAGCGGGGTGGAATACAATGAGCAGTTCTTC.

This sequence joins TRBV28 and TRBJ2-2; D is unclear. The germline V gene has CDR1 MDHEN and CDR2 SYDVKM. CDR3 size: 14 residues. V was clipped by 1 base and J by 1 base, with 4 bases between them. CDR3 in DNA: TGTGCCAGCAGTTTATCGGGGAACACCGGGGAGCTGTTTTTT. Translation: CASSLSGNTGELFF.

The V and J genes are TRBV14 and TRBJ2-1, with D tentatively TRBD2 (6 bases). With 6 bases removed from V and 4 bases from J, the gap between germline ends came to 16 bases. This CDR3 has 15 amino acids. CDR1 and CDR2 (germline): SGHDN, FVKESK. Written as DNA, the CDR3 is TGTGCCAGCAGGATTGGAGCGGGTGTATACAATGAGCAGTTCTTC. Translation gives CASRIGAGVYNEQFF.

This clone came up once. The sample has other DNA sequences that encode this CDR3 too. This CDR3 is CASSVGGGELFF. The CDR3, as DNA: TGTGCCAGCAGCGTAGGAGGCGGGGAGCTGTTTTTT. This rearrangement joins TRBV9 to TRBJ2-2, with unresolved D. The CDR3 has 12 residues. Germline assignment: CDR1 SGDLS and CDR2 YYNGEE. Trimming took off 0 bases at V and 7 bases at J, with 4 bases between the two ends. Complete variable domain (other parts from reference TRBV9 and TRBJ2-2): DSGVTQTPKHLITATGQRVTLRCSPRSGDLSVYWYQQSLDQGLQFLIQYYNGEERAKGNILERFSAQQFPDLHSELNLSSLELGDSALYFCASSVGGGELFFGEGSRLTVL.

This clone occurred a few times. The chain joins TRBV19 to TRBJ2-3; a weak D match, TRBD2 (6 bases). V was cut by 9 bases and J by 0 bases, with 16 bases left in between. Germline V gene lookup returns CDR1 LNHDA and CDR2 SQIVND (reference sequence). The CDR3 contains 15 residues. The CDR3 DNA sequence: TGTGCCAGCACGACGGGACTCCTTAGCACAGATACGCAGTATTTT. Residues: CASTTGLLSTDTQYF.

CDR3 sequence reads: CASSLEQAGYTF. In DNA, the CDR3 is TGTGCCAGCAGCCTTGAGCAGGCAGGCTACACCTTC. The chain links TRBV13 to TRBJ1-2; D ambiguous. V was shortened by 5 bases and J by 8 bases, with 12 bases between the two germline ends. Germline CDR1 is PRHDT and CDR2 is FYEKMQ (reference sequence). This CDR3 comprises 12 residues.

The chain employs TRBV30 and TRBJ2-7, with D perhaps matching TRBD2 (7 bases). Germline V CDR1 and CDR2: GTSNPN, SVGIG (reference sequence). The CDR3 runs 14 residues. V gave up 3 bases and J gave up 2 bases, with 14 bases separating them. As DNA, the CDR3 is TGTGCCTGGAGCCAAGGCGGGGGCGCCTACGAGCAGTACTTC. This codes for CAWSQGGGAYEQYF.

The chain has TRBV6-5 and TRBJ1-1, with 7 bases aligning to TRBD1. In germline, CDR1 is MNHEY, CDR2 SVGAGI. The CDR3 runs 14 residues. The J segment lost 7 bases and the V segment lost 7 bases, leaving 12 bases of the junction unmatched. CDR3 coding DNA: TGTGCCAGCACCTCAGGGGGGGGGACGAATGAAGCTTTCTTT. Encoded protein: CASTSGGGTNEAFF.

The genes are TRBV30 and TRBJ2-7; D is possibly TRBD1 (6 bases). V lost 5 bases, J lost 3 bases, and 11 bases lay in between. The CDR3 spans 12 residues. Germline V CDR1 and CDR2: GTSNPN, SVGIG (reference sequence). The CDR3 protein is CAWAPGDYEQYF. As DNA, the CDR3 is TGTGCCTGGGCGCCAGGGGACTACGAGCAGTACTTC.

The chain carries TRBV11-2 and TRBJ1-1, with a tentative D call TRBD1 (5 bases). The length of the CDR3 is 15 residues. The germline V and J ends were trimmed by 4 bases and 1 base, with 13 bases remaining between them. The germline V gene has CDR1 SGHAT and CDR2 FQNNGV. CDR3 amino acids: CASSSGPQGNTEAFF. The CDR3 coding sequence is TGTGCCAGCAGCTCGGGTCCCCAGGGGAACACTGAAGCTTTCTTT.

This clone came up once. The V call is TRBV29-1, the J call TRBJ2-7, with 8 bases fitting TRBD1. Trimming at V came to 4 bases and at J to 6 bases, leaving 8 bases not matched to a gene. This CDR3 spans 13 amino acids. Germline V lookup: CDR1 SQVTM, CDR2 ANQGSEA. The CDR3 here is CSVAGQGLLEQYF. CDR3 nucleotides: TGCAGCGTTGCCGGACAGGGCCTGCTCGAGCAGTACTTC.

This chain joins TRBV9 and TRBJ2-3, with TRBD2 matching over 10 bases. CDR1 SGDLS and CDR2 YYNGEE come from the germline V gene. With 0 bases clipped from V and 1 base from J, the junction kept 2 bases outside the gene matches. CDR3 length: 16 amino acids. CDR3 coding DNA: TGTGCCAGCAGCGTAGCTAGCGGGGGACGCACAGATACGCAGTATTTT. Amino acids: CASSVASGGRTDTQYF.

This clone appeared a single time. The chain is built from TRBV29-1 and TRBJ1-2; D is perhaps TRBD1 (6 bases). Trimming removed 5 bases from V and 5 bases from J, with 18 bases in between. Per the germline V gene, CDR1 is SQVTM and CDR2 is ANQGSEA. This CDR3 region has 14 residues. The CDR3 sequence: CSVYPRQALYGYTF. DNA for the CDR3: TGCAGCGTTTACCCCCGACAGGCGCTTTATGGCTACACCTTC. Based on the CDR3 plus reference TRBV29-1 and TRBJ1-2, the full variable domain is SAVISQKPSRDICQRGTSLTIQCQVDSQVTMMFWYRQQPGQSLTLIATANQGSEATYESGFVIDKFPISRPNLTFSTLTVSNMSPEDSSIYLCSVYPRQALYGYTFGSGTRLTVV.

This chain uses TRBV7-9 with TRBJ2-7; 7 bases are shared with TRBD2. CDR3 length: 14 amino acids. V dropped 5 bases and J dropped 0; count of bases not matched to a gene: 4. The germline V gene encodes CDR1 SEHNR and CDR2 FQNEAQ (reference sequence). The DNA for the CDR3 is TGTGCCAGCAGCCCCGGGACTATCTCCTACGAGCAGTACTTC. Translation: CASSPGTISYEQYF.

The chain uses TRBV7-8 and TRBJ1-5, with 7 positions matching TRBD1. Per germline, CDR1 SGHVS and CDR2 FQNEAQ. There are 14 residues in the CDR3. J was trimmed by 7 bases and V by 5 bases; bases with no gene match: 8. DNA for the CDR3: TGTGCCAGCAGCAAACAGGGGTCAGGGCAGCCCCAGCATTTT. Amino acids: CASSKQGSGQPQHF.

The V gene is TRBV5-1, the J gene TRBJ2-1; 9 nucleotides line up with TRBD2. The CDR3 contains 15 residues. The germline V gene encodes CDR1 SGHRS and CDR2 YFSETQ. The V segment lost 3 bases and the J segment 4 bases; nucleotides outside the gene matches: 5. The CDR3 nucleotides are TGCGCCAGCAGCTCAGGCAGCGGGGGGTACAATGAGCAGTTCTTC. Residues: CASSSGSGGYNEQFF.

The CDR3 spells CASSLSRRDRSTDTQYF. The CDR3 region has the DNA TGTGCCAGCAGCTTATCCCGCCGGGACAGGAGCACAGATACGCAGTATTTT. J is TRBJ2-3 and V is TRBV13, with 8 positions matching TRBD1. Germline values: CDR1 PRHDT, CDR2 FYEKMQ (reference sequence). The CDR3 covers 17 residues. V shed 2 bases and J 0 bases; nucleotides not matched to a gene: 7. Complete variable domain (other parts from reference TRBV13 and TRBJ2-3): AAGVIQSPRHLIKEKRETATLKCYPIPRHDTVYWYQQGPGQDPQFLISFYEKMQSDKGSIPDRFSAQQFSDYHSELNMSSLELGDSALYFCASSLSRRDRSTDTQYFGPGTRLTVL.

The chain recombines TRBV5-1 with TRBJ2-5; TRBD1 or TRBD2 may be the D gene (5 bases each). From germline, CDR1 is SGHRS and CDR2 YFSETQ. CDR3 length: 15 residues. V shed 3 bases and J shed 3 bases, with 15 bases lying between them. Written as DNA, the CDR3 is TGCGCCAGCAGCTCCCAGGCCCTGGGGGAAGAGACCCAGTACTTC. The encoded protein is CASSSQALGEETQYF.

This clone was seen a handful of times. The chain joins TRBV14 to TRBJ1-4, with TRBD1 as a possible D gene (5 bases). The CDR3 totals 15 residues. The germline V gene encodes CDR1 SGHDN and CDR2 FVKESK. The V gene lost 1 base and the J gene lost 7 bases, with 13 bases spanning the gap. The DNA for the CDR3 is TGTGCCAGCAGCCAAGTAGGAGGGGTGGCTGAAAAACTGTTTTTT. It specifies CASSQVGGVAEKLFF.

This clone was found a few times. This chain joins TRBV7-6 and TRBJ1-1; D possibly corresponds to TRBD1 (5 bases). Trimming took 1 base from V and 4 from J, leaving 13 bases between them. The CDR3 is 15 residues long. In germline, CDR1 is SGHVS, CDR2 FNYEAQ. The CDR3 DNA sequence: TGTGCCAGCAGCTTAGAGGGGAACCGGGCCACTGAAGCTTTCTTT. Its translation is CASSLEGNRATEAFF.

The gene calls are TRBV2 and TRBJ1-6; D is undetermined. This CDR3 has 15 amino acids. Germline-derived CDR1 and CDR2 are SNHLY and FYNNEI. With 7 bases removed from V and 4 bases from J, the gap between germline ends came to 14 bases. The CDR3 region has the DNA TGTGCCAGCATCGGTAAACGGGGTTATAATTCACCCCTCCACTTT. Amino acids: CASIGKRGYNSPLHF.

This clone appeared a few times. The chain uses TRBV5-6 and TRBJ2-5, with 8 bases fitting TRBD1. V shed 0 bases, J shed 4 bases, and the junction held 8 bases outside the gene matches. The CDR3 is 16 amino acids. CDR1 and CDR2 from the germline V gene are SGHDT and YYEEEE. CDR3 protein: CASSLEGVDRGETQYF. The CDR3 coding sequence is TGTGCCAGCAGCTTGGAAGGAGTCGACAGGGGAGAGACCCAGTACTTC.

Only one count was recorded for this clone. The rearrangement joins TRBV21-1 to TRBJ2-5; the tabulated D call, TRBD1, remains unverified against the DNA. TRBV21-1 has pseudogene status. There are 14 residues in the CDR3. CDR3 residues: CASSTRDNWGTQYF. The CDR3 DNA reads as TGTGCCAGCAGCACCCGGGACAACTGGGGGACCCAGTACTTC.